The entry that follows covers one TCR beta chain sequence. Per the original data handling: Reference gene primers were amplified, and this amplification served to estimate nucleated cell counts. Generated by immunoSEQ multiplex PCR, the TCRdb table keeps only in-frame clones and is missing some. V and J calls and clone size are given by that table; D and trimming were obtained from the DNA. The sample has roughly 230,000 clones, 80% to 90% seen once. This sample is drawn from a study of blood T cell repertoires in COVID-19. At the level of the study: Sources were T cells, B-cell-depleted T cells, or PBMCs; the material itself was cDNA or gDNA.

The V gene lost 2 bases and the J gene lost 7 bases, with 21 bases spanning the gap. Germline CDR1 is SGHVS and CDR2 is FQNEAQ. The CDR3 length is 17 residues. The chain combines TRBV7-8 with TRBJ2-1; a weak D match, TRBD1 (5 bases). The sample taken for sequencing was peripheral blood. The sequence came from a woman aged 40 to 50 who had recovered from COVID-19. The CDR3 loop is CASSLLVQDFRANEQFF. The DNA for the CDR3 is TGTGCCAGCAGCTTACTTGTCCAGGATTTCAGGGCGAATGAGCAGTTCTTC.